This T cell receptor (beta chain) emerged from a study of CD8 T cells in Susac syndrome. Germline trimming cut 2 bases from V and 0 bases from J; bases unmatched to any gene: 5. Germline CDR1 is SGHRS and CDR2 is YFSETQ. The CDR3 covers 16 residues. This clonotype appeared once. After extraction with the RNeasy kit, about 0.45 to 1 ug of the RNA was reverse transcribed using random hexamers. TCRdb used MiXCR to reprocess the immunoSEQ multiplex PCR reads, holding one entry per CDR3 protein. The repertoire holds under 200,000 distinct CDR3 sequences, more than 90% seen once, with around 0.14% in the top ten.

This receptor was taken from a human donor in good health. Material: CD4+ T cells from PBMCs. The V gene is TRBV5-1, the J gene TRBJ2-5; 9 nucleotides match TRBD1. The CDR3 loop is CASSFGQGTYQETQYF. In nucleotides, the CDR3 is TGCGCCAGCAGCTTCGGACAGGGGACCTACCAAGAGACCCAGTACTTC.